The entry that follows covers one TCR beta chain sequence. This sample is drawn from a study of OX40 agonist ivuxolimab in advanced cancers. Study at large: Ivuxolimab, an agonistic anti-OX40 (CD134) antibody, was given to patients.

CDR3 length equals 15 residues. Trimming removed 5 bases from V and 3 bases from J; junction bases left unmatched: 2. CDR1 and CDR2 from the germline V gene are SGHAT and FQDESV (reference sequence). The repertoire was sequenced with immunoSEQ multiplex PCR; TCRdb's copy has only in-frame clones and lacks some. Among tens of thousands of clones listed, around 86% were seen once. This chain uses TRBV11-1 with TRBJ2-1; 12 bases align to TRBD2. The clonotype was recovered from an adult with an advanced solid tumor such as melanoma, head and neck, liver or kidney cancer. Specimen: CD4+ or CD8+ T cells sorted from blood, collected in a trial of the OX40 agonist ivuxolimab. CDR3 coding DNA: TGTGCCAGCAGCCCGACTAGCGGGAGCTACAATGAGCAGTTCTTC. Translating it yields CASSPTSGSYNEQFF.